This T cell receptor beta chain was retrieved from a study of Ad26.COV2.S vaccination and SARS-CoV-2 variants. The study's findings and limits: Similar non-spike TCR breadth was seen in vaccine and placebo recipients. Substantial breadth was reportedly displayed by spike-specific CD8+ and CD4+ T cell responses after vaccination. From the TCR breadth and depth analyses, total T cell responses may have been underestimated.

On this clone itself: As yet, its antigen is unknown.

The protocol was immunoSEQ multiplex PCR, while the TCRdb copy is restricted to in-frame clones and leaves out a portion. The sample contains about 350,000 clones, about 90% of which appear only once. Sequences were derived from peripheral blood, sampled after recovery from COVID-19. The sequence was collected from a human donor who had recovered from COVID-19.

CDR3 sequence: CASRLIKGHTMNTEAFF. The CDR3 DNA sequence: TGTGCCAGCAGGCTTATTAAGGGACATACTATGAACACTGAAGCTTTCTTT. The chain has TRBV7-8 and TRBJ1-1; tentative D call: TRBD1 (6 bases). Germline lookup yields CDR1 SGHVS and CDR2 FQNEAQ. This CDR3 has 17 amino acids. Trimming removed 6 bases at V and 0 bases at J, with 20 bases between.